This T cell receptor beta chain was captured in a study of blood T cell repertoires in COVID-19. Study in general: Specimens from acute and convalescent COVID-19 originated in the United States, Italy and Spain. PBMCs, B-cell-depleted T cells, or T cells were the source of the cDNA or gDNA that made up the material.

Methods used by the authors: From reference gene primer amplification, estimates of nucleated cell counts were derived. Generated by immunoSEQ multiplex PCR, the TCRdb table keeps only in-frame clones and is missing some. V and J calls and clone size are copied from that table; D and trimming were computed from the DNA. The sample has roughly 4,900 clones, approximately 70% seen once. This CDR3 contains 14 residues. V gave up 4 bases and J gave up 4 bases, with 13 bases separating them. Germline V gene sequence: CDR1 LGHDT, CDR2 YNNKEL (reference sequence). The genes are TRBV3-1 (or the pseudogene TRBV3-2) and TRBJ1-2; no firm D call. Sequencing input: peripheral blood. The clonotype comes from a human donor in a cohort sampled during active COVID-19. CDR3: CASSLGGLRYGYTF. CDR3 DNA sequence: TGTGCCAGCAGCCTCGGTGGGCTCCGCTATGGCTACACCTTC.